Below, 28 T cell receptor beta chains from the same sample are listed, as sequenced in a study of blood T cell repertoires in COVID-19 (dated by TCRdb to the early 2020s). Libraries were prepared through the immunoSEQ multiplex PCR assay. The table comes from immuneACCESS by way of TCRdb, which keeps in-frame sequences with V and J called. Part of the clones is missing from these tables; in studies checked, under half for an unresolved V gene and the rest for unknown reasons. This sample is represented by 200,000 to 300,000 clones; more than 85% of them were singletons. The top ten constitute approximately 7.2% of the sample. Sequencing used peripheral blood. These receptors were taken from a woman aged 70 to 79 with active or convalescent COVID-19.

The V and J genes are TRBV27 and TRBJ1-1; tentative D call: TRBD1 (5 bases). This CDR3 has 14 residues. CDR1 and CDR2 from the germline V gene are MNHEY and SMNVEV (reference sequence). The germline V and J ends were trimmed by 4 bases and 8 bases, with 17 bases remaining between them. The CDR3 DNA reads as TGTGCCAGCAGTTCCGGACCTTTCGGGGGAGAAGCTTTCTTT. This sequence encodes CASSSGPFGGEAFF.

The gene calls are TRBV6-5 and TRBJ1-2, with 7 positions matching TRBD1. Losses at the gene ends were 7 bases for V and 7 bases for J; bases not matched to a gene: 12. Germline CDR1 and CDR2: MNHEY and SVGAGI. The CDR3 is 14 residues long. CDR3 in DNA: TGTGCCAGCAACCCCAACAGGGGCGGGTTTGGCTACACCTTC. This gives the protein CASNPNRGGFGYTF.

V usage is TRBV7-9 and J usage is TRBJ2-5; tentatively, D is TRBD2 (6 bases). The CDR3 has 11 amino acids. V lost 8 bases and J 5 bases, leaving 9 bases between the germline ends. Germline V gene sequence: CDR1 SEHNR, CDR2 FQNEAQ (reference sequence). CDR3 residues: CASGGMETQYF. As DNA, the CDR3 is TGTGCCAGCGGAGGGATGGAGACCCAGTACTTC. Full variable domain (missing parts from reference TRBV7-9 and TRBJ2-5): DTGVSQNPRHKITKRGQNVTFRCDPISEHNRLYWYRQTLGQGPEFLTYFQNEAQLEKSRLLSDRFSAERPKGSFSTLEIQRTEQGDSAMYLCASGGMETQYFGPGTRLLVL.

J is TRBJ1-2 and V is TRBV7-2; no reliable D call. Germline CDR1 SGHTA, CDR2 FQGNSA. With 1 base removed from V and 4 bases from J, the gap between germline ends came to 7 bases. The CDR3 runs to 13 residues. The CDR3 loop reads CASSLGHIYGYTF. The DNA of the CDR3 is TGTGCCAGCAGCTTAGGGCACATCTATGGCTACACCTTC.

J is TRBJ2-3 and V is TRBV3-1 (or the pseudogene TRBV3-2); 7 nucleotides agree with TRBD2. CDR1 and CDR2 from the germline V gene are LGHDT and YNNKEL (reference sequence). The V segment lost 4 bases and the J segment 2 bases; nucleotides outside the gene matches: 3. CDR3 length: 14 residues. The CDR3: CASSLGGYTDTQYF. The CDR3 nucleotides read TGTGCCAGCAGCCTGGGGGGGTACACAGATACGCAGTATTTT.

The V and J genes are TRBV6-5 and TRBJ1-2; D gene ambiguous. The ends were cut back, 6 bases at V and 6 bases at J, with 14 bases in the middle. The CDR3 has 13 residues. The germline V gene has CDR1 MNHEY and CDR2 SVGAGI. The CDR3 region has the DNA TGTGCCAGCAGGTTCAGCAGGCCCGATGGCTACACCTTC. Amino acids: CASRFSRPDGYTF.

The J gene is TRBJ2-5, the V gene TRBV4-1; TRBD2 aligns across 11 bases. The junction had 6 bases not matched to a gene; V was cut back by 0 bases and J by 3 bases. CDR1 is MGHRA and CDR2 is YSYEKL in the germline V gene. The CDR3 contains 17 residues. The CDR3, as DNA: TGCGCCAGCAGCCAAGATCCACTAGCGGGGGCCAAAGAGACCCAGTACTTC. Encoded protein: CASSQDPLAGAKETQYF.

The chain links TRBV5-1 to TRBJ2-5; D uncertain. From germline, CDR1 is SGHRS and CDR2 YFSETQ. The CDR3 extends over 12 amino acids. V was shortened by 0 bases and J by 5 bases, with 5 bases between the two germline ends. This chain's CDR3 is CASSLVLETQYF. DNA of the CDR3: TGCGCCAGCAGCTTGGTCCTGGAGACCCAGTACTTC.

V is TRBV6-2 or TRBV6-3 and J is TRBJ2-1; TRBD2 aligns across 7 bases. The CDR3 runs 16 residues. Unmatched junction bases numbered 5, after V lost 2 bases and J lost 1 base. CDR1 and CDR2 from the germline V gene are MNHEY and SVGEGT. The CDR3 loop is CASSYPLGGSYNEQFF. The CDR3 DNA follows: TGTGCCAGCAGTTACCCCCTGGGGGGGTCCTACAATGAGCAGTTCTTC.

The chain couples TRBV18 to TRBJ2-2; 8 bases are a match to TRBD1. The CDR3 spans 15 residues. Unmatched junction bases numbered 9, after V lost 6 bases and J lost 6 bases. Germline V gene data show CDR1 as KGHSH and CDR2 as LQKENI. In DNA, the CDR3 is TGTGCCAGCTCCCCAGGGGGACAGGAGTCCGGGGAGCTGTTTTTT. Its protein is CASSPGGQESGELFF.

The chain recombines TRBV24-1 with TRBJ2-2, with D unresolved. In germline, CDR1 is KGHDR, CDR2 SFDVKD. Trimming stripped 7 bases from V and 6 bases from J, with 14 bases between. The CDR3 sequence is 14 residues long. DNA of the CDR3: TGTGCCACCAGCCTGACATCAACTGCCGGGGAGCTGTTTTTT. Its translation is CATSLTSTAGELFF.

The CDR3: CASSVGQGYYEQYF. CDR3 sequence (DNA): TGTGCCAGCAGCGTAGGACAGGGGTACTACGAGCAGTACTTC. The chain has TRBV7-9 and TRBJ2-7; the match to TRBD1 covers 9 bases. CDR3 length: 14 residues. V lost 5 bases, J lost 3 bases, and 5 bases stayed unmatched. CDR1 SEHNR and CDR2 FQNEAQ come from the germline V gene (reference sequence). Based on the CDR3 plus reference TRBV7-9 and TRBJ2-7, the full variable domain is DTGVSQNPRHKITKRGQNVTFRCDPISEHNRLYWYRQTLGQGPEFLTYFQNEAQLEKSRLLSDRFSAERPKGSFSTLEIQRTEQGDSAMYLCASSVGQGYYEQYFGPGTRLTVT.

The chain recombines TRBV7-9 with TRBJ1-4, with a weak D call TRBD1 (6 bases). The germline V and J ends were trimmed by 6 bases and 5 bases, with 19 bases remaining between them. The CDR3 is 16 amino acids. The germline V gene has CDR1 SEHNR and CDR2 FQNEAQ (reference sequence). In DNA form, the CDR3 reads TGTGCCAGCAGTCAAACCACGGGACACGAAAATGAAAAACTGTTTTTT. Its translation is CASSQTTGHENEKLFF.

V usage is TRBV15 and J usage is TRBJ1-3; 7 nucleotides agree with TRBD1. Trimming cost V 4 bases and J 0 bases; bases outside gene matches: 6. The CDR3 extends over 16 amino acids. Germline V CDR1 and CDR2: LNHNV, YYDKDF (reference sequence). In nucleotides, the CDR3 is TGTGCCACCAGCATCGGGACAGCTAACTCTGGAAACACCATATATTTT. Translating it yields CATSIGTANSGNTIYF.

The V call is TRBV9, the J call TRBJ2-2, with TRBD2 matching 7 bases. The CDR3 runs 14 residues. J lost 4 bases, V lost 6 bases, and 6 bases had no gene match. Germline lookup yields CDR1 SGDLS and CDR2 YYNGEE. The CDR3 reads CASTPTSVTGELFF. DNA of the CDR3: TGTGCCAGCACCCCCACTAGCGTCACCGGGGAGCTGTTTTTT.

This clone was seen a single time. This chain links TRBV11-2 with TRBJ2-3; D perhaps matches TRBD1 (6 bases). CDR1 is SGHAT and CDR2 is FQNNGV in the germline V gene. The CDR3 has 12 amino acids. The CDR3: CATGLGTDTQYF. The CDR3 bases are TGTGCTACAGGGCTGGGAACAGATACGCAGTATTTT.

The CDR3 nucleotides are TGTGCCAGCAGCCTCCCAGACAGCTCCTACGAGCAGTACTTC. This translates into CASSLPDSSYEQYF. The rearrangement links TRBV7-8 to TRBJ2-7; possibly TRBD1 for D (5 bases). V was cut by 5 bases and J by 0 bases, with 11 bases left in between. Germline lookup yields CDR1 SGHVS and CDR2 FQNEAQ. The CDR3 length is 14 residues.

The CDR3 is CASSLDVRGLPSYNEQFF. The CDR3 DNA is TGTGCCAGCAGCTTAGATGTGAGGGGACTACCATCCTACAATGAGCAGTTCTTC. The chain has TRBV11-3 and TRBJ2-1; TRBD2 matches at 7 bases. CDR1 and CDR2 (germline): SGHNT, YENEEA. V dropped 0 bases and J dropped 1; count of bases not matched to a gene: 9. The length of the CDR3 is 18 residues.

A few counts support this clone. The chain links TRBV19 to TRBJ1-2, with unresolved D. The CDR3 extends over 14 amino acids. Deletions cut 9 bases from V and 0 bases from J, with 14 bases between. Germline-derived CDR1 and CDR2 are LNHDA and SQIVND (reference sequence). The CDR3 reads CASLPEGSNYGYTF. In DNA form, the CDR3 reads TGTGCCAGCCTCCCTGAGGGTTCTAACTATGGCTACACCTTC.

The CDR3 reads CASSLELNTEAFF. The CDR3 nucleotides read TGTGCCAGCAGCTTAGAGTTAAACACTGAAGCTTTCTTT. The chain joins TRBV7-3 to TRBJ1-1; D not certain. The germline V gene encodes CDR1 SGHTA and CDR2 FQGTGA. Trimming took off 2 bases at V and 2 bases at J, with 6 bases between the two ends. The CDR3 has 13 amino acids.

The CDR3 DNA reads as TGCGCCAGCAGCTCGGGACTAGCGGATTACAATGAGCAGTTCTTC. The encoded protein is CASSSGLADYNEQFF. The rearrangement joins TRBV5-1 to TRBJ2-1; the match to TRBD2 covers 11 bases. V was pared by 3 bases and J by 4 bases, with 3 bases of the junction left unmatched. In germline, CDR1 is SGHRS, CDR2 YFSETQ. The CDR3 runs to 15 residues. The whole variable domain, filled in from reference TRBV5-1 and TRBJ2-1, reads KAGVTQTPRYLIKTRGQQVTLSCSPISGHRSVSWYQQTPGQGLQFLFEYFSETQRNKGNFPGRFSGRQFSNSRSEMNVSTLELGDSALYLCASSSGLADYNEQFFGPGTRLTVL.

This chain uses TRBV6-6 with TRBJ2-7, with a tentative D call TRBD2 (6 bases). CDR1 is MNHNY, CDR2 SVGAGI, per germline (reference sequence). Trimming took 5 bases from V and 3 from J, leaving 32 bases between them. The CDR3 length is 20 residues. CDR3 nucleotide sequence: TGTGCCAGCAGTCAAATTTACGTTCCCCACGGGGGAACCCCGGGCTACGAGCAGTACTTC. Protein sequence: CASSQIYVPHGGTPGYEQYF.

The gene calls are TRBV6-5 and TRBJ1-5, with 8 bases identical to TRBD1. The CDR3 has 14 amino acids. Germline-derived CDR1 and CDR2 are MNHEY and SVGAGI. Trimming took 4 bases from V and 4 from J; bases not matched to a gene: 3. The CDR3 coding sequence is TGTGCCAGCAGTTCGAGGACAGGGAATCAGCCCCAGCATTTT. This codes for CASSSRTGNQPQHF.

The chain links TRBV23-1 to TRBJ1-5; TRBD1 might be the D (6 bases). TRBV23-1 carries the ORF label, with uncertain function. CDR3 length: 16 amino acids. Trimming shortened V by 5 bases and J by 1 base, and 15 bases separated the two germline ends. CDR3 nucleotide sequence: TGCGCCAGCAGTGAGTCGGGGGGCCGGAGCAATCAGCCCCAGCATTTT. Translation gives CASSESGGRSNQPQHF.

The chain uses TRBV24-1 and TRBJ1-2, with 10 bases lining up with TRBD1. CDR1 is KGHDR, CDR2 SFDVKD, per germline. The CDR3 is made up of 15 amino acids. Unmatched junction bases numbered 3, after V lost 4 bases and J lost 2 bases. The CDR3 protein is CATSDRDRGNYGYTF. The CDR3 DNA is TGTGCCACCAGTGACCGGGACAGGGGAAACTATGGCTACACCTTC.

V and J are TRBV5-1 and TRBJ2-1; TRBD1 aligns across 9 bases. Trimming took 0 bases from V and 4 from J; bases not matched to a gene: 2. CDR3 length equals 15 residues. Germline loops: CDR1 SGHRS, CDR2 YFSETQ. The CDR3 reads CASSLAGQGYNEQFF. The DNA of the CDR3 is TGCGCCAGCAGCTTGGCCGGACAGGGGTACAATGAGCAGTTCTTC.

The chain uses TRBV27 and TRBJ2-7; no reliable D call. The CDR3 extends over 11 amino acids. Per the germline V gene, CDR1 is MNHEY and CDR2 is SMNVEV (reference sequence). V was shortened by 3 bases and J by 8 bases, with 8 bases between the two germline ends. Written as DNA, the CDR3 is TGTGCCAGCAGTTTTCGTGAGCAGCAGTACTTC. Encoded protein: CASSFREQQYF.

CDR3 bases: TGTGCCAGCACCCTACAGGGAGCTGGGGCCAACGTCCTGACTTTC. Its protein is CASTLQGAGANVLTF. The chain joins TRBV27 to TRBJ2-6; D is perhaps TRBD1 (6 bases). The V end was cut by 7 bases, the J end by 2 bases, with 12 bases between. CDR1 is MNHEY, CDR2 SMNVEV, per germline (reference sequence). The CDR3 is made up of 15 amino acids.